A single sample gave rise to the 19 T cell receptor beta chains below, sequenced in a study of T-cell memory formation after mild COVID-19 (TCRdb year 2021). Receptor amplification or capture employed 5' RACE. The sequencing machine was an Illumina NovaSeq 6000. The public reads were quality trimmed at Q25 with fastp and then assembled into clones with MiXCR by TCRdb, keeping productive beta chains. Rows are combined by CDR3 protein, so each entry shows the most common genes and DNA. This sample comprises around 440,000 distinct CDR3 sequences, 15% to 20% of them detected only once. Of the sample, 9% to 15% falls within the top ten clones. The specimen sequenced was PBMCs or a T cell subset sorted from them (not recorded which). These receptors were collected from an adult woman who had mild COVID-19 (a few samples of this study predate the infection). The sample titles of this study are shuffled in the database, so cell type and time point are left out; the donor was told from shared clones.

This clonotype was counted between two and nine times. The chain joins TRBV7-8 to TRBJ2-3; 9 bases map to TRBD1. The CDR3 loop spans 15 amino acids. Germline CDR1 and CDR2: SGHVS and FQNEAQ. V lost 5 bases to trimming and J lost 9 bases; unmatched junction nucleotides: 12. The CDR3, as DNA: TGTGCCAGCAGCGCCGGGACAGGGACCATGGACACGCAGTATTTT. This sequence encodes CASSAGTGTMDTQYF.

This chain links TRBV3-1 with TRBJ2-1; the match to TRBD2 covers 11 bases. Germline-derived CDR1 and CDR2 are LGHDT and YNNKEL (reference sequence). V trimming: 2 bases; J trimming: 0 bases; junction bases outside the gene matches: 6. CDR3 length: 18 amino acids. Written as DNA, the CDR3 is TGTGCCAGCAGCCAAAGGTCTAGCGGGAGGTTCTCCTACAATGAGCAGTTCTTC. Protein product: CASSQRSSGRFSYNEQFF.

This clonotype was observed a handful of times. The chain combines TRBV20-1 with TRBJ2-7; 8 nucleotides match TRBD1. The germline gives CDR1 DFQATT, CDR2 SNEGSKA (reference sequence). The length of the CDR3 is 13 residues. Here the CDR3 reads CSVDTGGSYEQYF. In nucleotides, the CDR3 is TGCAGCGTTGATACAGGGGGCTCCTACGAGCAGTACTTC.

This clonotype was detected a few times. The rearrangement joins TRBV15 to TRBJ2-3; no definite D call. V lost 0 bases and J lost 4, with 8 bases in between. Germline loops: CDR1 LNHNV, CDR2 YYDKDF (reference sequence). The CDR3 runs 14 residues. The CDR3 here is CATSRDRVSDTQYF. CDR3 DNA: TGTGCCACCAGCAGAGACCGGGTATCAGATACGCAGTATTTT.

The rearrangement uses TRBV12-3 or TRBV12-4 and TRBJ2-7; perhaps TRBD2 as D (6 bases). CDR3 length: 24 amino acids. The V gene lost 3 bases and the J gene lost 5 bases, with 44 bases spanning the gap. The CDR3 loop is CASSFRLAGPRPRSGLGVGDEQYF. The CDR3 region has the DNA TGTGCCAGCAGTTTCAGGTTGGCGGGACCTCGCCCCAGATCTGGTTTGGGGGTTGGAGACGAGCAGTACTTC.

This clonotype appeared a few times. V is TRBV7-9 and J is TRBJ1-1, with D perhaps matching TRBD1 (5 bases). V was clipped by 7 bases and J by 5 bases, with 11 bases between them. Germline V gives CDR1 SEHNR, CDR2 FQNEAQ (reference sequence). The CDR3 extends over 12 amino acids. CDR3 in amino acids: CASTRGGTEAFF. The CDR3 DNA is TGTGCCAGCACCCGGGGGGGAACTGAAGCTTTCTTT.

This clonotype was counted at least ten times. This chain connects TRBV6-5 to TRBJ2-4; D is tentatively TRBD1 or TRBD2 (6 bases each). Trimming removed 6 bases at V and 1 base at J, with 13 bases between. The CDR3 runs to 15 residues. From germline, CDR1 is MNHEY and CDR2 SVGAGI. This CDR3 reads CASRTGGSAKNIQYF. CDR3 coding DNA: TGTGCCAGCAGGACCGGGGGCTCGGCCAAAAACATTCAGTACTTC.

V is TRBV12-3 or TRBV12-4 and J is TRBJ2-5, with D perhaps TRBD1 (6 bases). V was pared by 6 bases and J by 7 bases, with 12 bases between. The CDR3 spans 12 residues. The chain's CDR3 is CASSLRGRTQYF. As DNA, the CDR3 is TGTGCCAGCAGCCTCAGGGGACGGACCCAGTACTTC.

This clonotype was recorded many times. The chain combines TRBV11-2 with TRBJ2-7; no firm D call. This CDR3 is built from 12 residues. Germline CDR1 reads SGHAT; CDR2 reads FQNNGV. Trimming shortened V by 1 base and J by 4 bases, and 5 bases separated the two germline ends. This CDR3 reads CASSLVPYEQYF. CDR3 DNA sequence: TGTGCCAGCAGCTTAGTCCCTTACGAGCAGTACTTC.

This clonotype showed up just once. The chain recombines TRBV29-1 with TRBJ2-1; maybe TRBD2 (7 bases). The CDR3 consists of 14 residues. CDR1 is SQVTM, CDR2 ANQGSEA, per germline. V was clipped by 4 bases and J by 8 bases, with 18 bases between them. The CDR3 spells CSVAGVELAYEQFF. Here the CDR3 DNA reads TGCAGCGTTGCAGGGGTCGAACTAGCGTATGAGCAGTTCTTC.

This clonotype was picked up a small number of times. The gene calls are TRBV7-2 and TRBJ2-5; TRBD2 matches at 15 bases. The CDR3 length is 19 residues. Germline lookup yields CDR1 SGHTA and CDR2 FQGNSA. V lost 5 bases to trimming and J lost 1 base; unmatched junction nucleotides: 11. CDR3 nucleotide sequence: TGTGCCAGCAGCCCTAGGTGGACTAGCGGGAGGGGCCTCCAAGAGACCCAGTACTTC. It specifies CASSPRWTSGRGLQETQYF.

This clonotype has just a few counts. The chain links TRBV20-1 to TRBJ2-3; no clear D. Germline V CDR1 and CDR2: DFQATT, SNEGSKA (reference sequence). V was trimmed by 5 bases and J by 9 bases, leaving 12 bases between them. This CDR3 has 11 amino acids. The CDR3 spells CSAAQMGTQYF. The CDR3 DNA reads TGCAGTGCTGCCCAAATGGGGACGCAGTATTTT.

The CDR3 sequence: CASSDGQGPYYGYTF. In nucleotides, the CDR3 is TGTGCCAGCAGTGACGGACAGGGTCCCTACTATGGCTACACCTTC. This rearrangement joins TRBV7-9 to TRBJ1-2, with TRBD1 identical over 8 bases. Unmatched junction bases numbered 9, after V lost 6 bases and J lost 3 bases. This CDR3 is built from 15 residues. Germline CDR1 reads SEHNR; CDR2 reads FQNEAQ (reference sequence).

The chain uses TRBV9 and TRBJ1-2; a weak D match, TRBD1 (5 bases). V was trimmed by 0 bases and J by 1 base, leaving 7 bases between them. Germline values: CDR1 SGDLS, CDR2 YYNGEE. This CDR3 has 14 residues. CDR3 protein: CASSVGRDNYGYTF. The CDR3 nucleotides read TGTGCCAGCAGCGTAGGCAGGGATAACTATGGCTACACCTTC.

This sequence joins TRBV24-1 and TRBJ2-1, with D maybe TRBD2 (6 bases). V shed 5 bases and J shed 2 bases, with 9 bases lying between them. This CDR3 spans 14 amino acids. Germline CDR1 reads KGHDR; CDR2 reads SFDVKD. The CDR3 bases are TGTGCCACCAGTGGGAGGGGAGCCTACAATGAGCAGTTCTTC. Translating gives CATSGRGAYNEQFF.

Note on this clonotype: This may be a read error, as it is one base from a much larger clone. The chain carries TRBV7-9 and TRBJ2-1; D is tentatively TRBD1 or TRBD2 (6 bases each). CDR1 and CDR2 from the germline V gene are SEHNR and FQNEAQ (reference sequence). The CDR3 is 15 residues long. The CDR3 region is CASSLVGGRYNEQLF. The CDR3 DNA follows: TGTGCCAGCAGCTTAGTTGGGGGGCGATACAATGAGCAGTTATTC.

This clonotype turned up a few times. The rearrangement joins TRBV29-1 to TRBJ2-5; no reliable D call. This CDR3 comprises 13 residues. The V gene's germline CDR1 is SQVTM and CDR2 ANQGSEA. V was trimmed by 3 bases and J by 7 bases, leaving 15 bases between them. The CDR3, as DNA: TGCAGCGTTGATTGGGGATCCCAAAGGACCCAGTACTTC. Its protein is CSVDWGSQRTQYF.

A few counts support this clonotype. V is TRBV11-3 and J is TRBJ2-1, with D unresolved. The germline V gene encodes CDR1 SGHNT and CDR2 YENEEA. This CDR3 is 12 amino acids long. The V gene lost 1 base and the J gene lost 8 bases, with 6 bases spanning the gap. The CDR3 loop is CASSLASDEQFF. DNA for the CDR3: TGTGCCAGCAGCTTAGCCAGCGATGAGCAGTTCTTC.

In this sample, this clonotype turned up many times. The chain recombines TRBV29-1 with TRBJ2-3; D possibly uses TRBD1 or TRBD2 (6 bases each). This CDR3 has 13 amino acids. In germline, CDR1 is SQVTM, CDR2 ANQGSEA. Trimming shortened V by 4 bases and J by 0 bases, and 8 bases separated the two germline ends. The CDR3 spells CSVGGASTDTQYF. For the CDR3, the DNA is TGCAGCGTTGGGGGGGCAAGCACAGATACGCAGTATTTT.